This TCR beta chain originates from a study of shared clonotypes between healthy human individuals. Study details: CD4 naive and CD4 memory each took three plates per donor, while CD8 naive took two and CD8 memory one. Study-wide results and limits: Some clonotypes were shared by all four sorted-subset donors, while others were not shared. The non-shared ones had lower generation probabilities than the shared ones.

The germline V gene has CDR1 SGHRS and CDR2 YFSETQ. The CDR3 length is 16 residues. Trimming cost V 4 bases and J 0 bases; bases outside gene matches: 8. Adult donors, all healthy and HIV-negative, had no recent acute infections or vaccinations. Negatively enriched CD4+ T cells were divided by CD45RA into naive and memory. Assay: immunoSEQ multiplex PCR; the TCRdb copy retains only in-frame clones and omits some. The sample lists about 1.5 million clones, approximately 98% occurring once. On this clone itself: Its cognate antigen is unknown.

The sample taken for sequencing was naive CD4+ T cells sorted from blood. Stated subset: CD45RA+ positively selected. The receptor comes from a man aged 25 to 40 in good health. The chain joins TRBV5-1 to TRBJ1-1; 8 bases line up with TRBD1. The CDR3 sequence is CASSVLNRGMNTEAFF. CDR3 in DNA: TGCGCCAGCAGCGTTCTGAACAGGGGGATGAACACTGAAGCTTTCTTT.